The 20 T cell receptor beta chains below were found in one sample sequenced in a study of technical replicates of blood from a handful of donors. Using immunoSEQ multiplex PCR, the repertoire was profiled, and TCRdb retains in-frame clones only, with some absent. The sample has just over 55,000 clones; roughly 95% are singletons. The specimen sequenced was PBMCs. The receptors originated from a human donor in good health. Some clones in this sample may be carry-over from other donors' samples.

V and J are TRBV7-2 and TRBJ1-6; maybe TRBD1 (5 bases). The CDR3 extends over 14 amino acids. V lost 5 bases, J lost 5 bases, and 10 bases lay in between. In germline, CDR1 is SGHTA, CDR2 FQGNSA. The CDR3 DNA is TGTGCCAGCAGCCCAGGGTGGGATAATTCACCCCTCCACTTT. It yields the protein CASSPGWDNSPLHF.

The chain employs TRBV25-1 and TRBJ1-2; D may be TRBD1 (5 bases). CDR1 is MGHDK and CDR2 is SYGVNS in the germline V gene. The CDR3 covers 13 residues. V lost 3 bases, J lost 4 bases, and 9 bases lay in between. The CDR3 DNA is TGTGCCAGCAGTGACGACAGCGTCTATGGCTACACCTTC. It specifies CASSDDSVYGYTF.

The chain uses TRBV6-5 and TRBJ2-7, with D uncertain. In germline, CDR1 is MNHEY, CDR2 SVGAGI. The V gene lost 6 bases and the J gene lost 7 bases, with 10 bases spanning the gap. This CDR3 spans 11 amino acids. In DNA, the CDR3 is TGTGCCAGCAGCACCCCTAGAGAGCAGTACTTC. It codes for CASSTPREQYF.

The chain joins TRBV7-6 to TRBJ2-1, with 11 bases aligning to TRBD2. The CDR3 covers 16 residues. V lost 5 bases and J lost 8; bases outside the gene matches: 11. The V gene's germline CDR1 is SGHVS and CDR2 FNYEAQ. CDR3 in amino acids: CASSPLAGATGHEQFF. The CDR3 coding sequence is TGTGCCAGCAGCCCACTAGCGGGAGCCACCGGGCATGAGCAGTTCTTC.

The chain links TRBV7-2 to TRBJ2-5; possibly TRBD2 for D (6 bases). V was pared by 5 bases and J by 5 bases, with 18 bases between. There are 15 residues in the CDR3. Germline CDR1 SGHTA, CDR2 FQGNSA. CDR3 in DNA: TGTGCCAGCAGCCCCCTAGGGGCTAGCGTGGAGACCCAGTACTTC. It yields the protein CASSPLGASVETQYF.

The chain recombines TRBV2 with TRBJ2-1, with D perhaps matching TRBD2 (6 bases). The germline V gene encodes CDR1 SNHLY and CDR2 FYNNEI. V lost 11 bases, J lost 9 bases, and 23 bases lay in between. This CDR3 contains 14 residues. CDR3 region: CAGSESRGRFEQFF. The CDR3, as DNA: TGTGCCGGAAGCGAGTCCCGGGGGAGGTTTGAGCAGTTCTTC. The variable domain in full, completed from reference TRBV2 and TRBJ2-1, reads EPEVTQTPSHQVTQMGQEVILRCVPISNHLYFYWYRQILGQKVEFLVSFYNNEISEKSEIFDDQFSVERPDGSNFTLKIRSTKLEDSAMYFCAGSESRGRFEQFFGPGTRLTVL.

The V call is TRBV4-2, the J call TRBJ1-1; D is undetermined. Germline V gene sequence: CDR1 LGHNA, CDR2 YNFKEQ. The V end lost 2 bases, the J end lost 7 bases, and 17 bases lay between the germline ends. The CDR3 is 15 residues long. CDR3: CASSQLRSERGEAFF. In DNA, the CDR3 is TGTGCCAGCAGCCAACTCCGGTCCGAACGGGGTGAAGCTTTCTTT.

The chain carries TRBV9 and TRBJ2-3, with 7 bases fitting TRBD2. Germline-derived CDR1 and CDR2 are SGDLS and YYNGEE. V lost 0 bases to trimming and J lost 0 bases; unmatched junction nucleotides: 1. This CDR3 region has 15 residues. CDR3 protein: CASSVGTRSTDTQYF. For the CDR3, the DNA is TGTGCCAGCAGCGTAGGGACTAGAAGCACAGATACGCAGTATTTT.

V and J are TRBV11-2 and TRBJ2-4; 8 nucleotides agree with TRBD1. CDR3 length: 13 residues. Germline-derived CDR1 and CDR2 are SGHAT and FQNNGV. V shed 3 bases, J shed 6 bases, and the junction held 1 base outside the gene matches. CDR3 protein: CASSFGQGNIQYF. The CDR3, as DNA: TGTGCCAGCAGCTTCGGACAGGGAAACATTCAGTACTTC. Together with reference TRBV11-2 and TRBJ2-4, the CDR3 gives the full variable domain: EAGVAQSPRYKIIEKRQSVAFWCNPISGHATLYWYQQILGQGPKLLIQFQNNGVVDDSQLPKDRFSAERLKGVDSTLKIQPAKLEDSAVYLCASSFGQGNIQYFGAGTRLSVL.

The chain couples TRBV7-7 to TRBJ1-3; D is unresolved. Looked up from germline, CDR1 is SSHAT and CDR2 is FNYEAQ (reference sequence). The CDR3 extends over 15 amino acids. Trimming took off 5 bases at V and 0 bases at J, with 11 bases between the two ends. CDR3 sequence reads: CASSQDGGSGNTIYF. CDR3 DNA sequence: TGTGCCAGCAGCCAGGACGGAGGCTCTGGAAACACCATATATTTT. The full variable domain, rest sourced from reference TRBV7-7 and TRBJ1-3, is GAGVSQSPRYKVTKRGQDVTLRCDPISSHATLYWYQQALGQGPEFLTYFNYEAQPDKSGLPSDRFSAERPEGSISTLTIQRTEQRDSAMYRCASSQDGGSGNTIYFGEGSWLTVV.

This clone came up once. The chain is built from TRBV6-5 and TRBJ2-7, with a possible D match to TRBD2 (6 bases). Germline CDR1 is MNHEY and CDR2 is SVGAGI. CDR3 length: 14 residues. Trimming removed 7 bases from V and 3 bases from J, with 16 bases in between. This CDR3 is CASMRSGVGYEQYF. CDR3 bases: TGTGCCAGCATGAGGTCGGGGGTCGGCTACGAGCAGTACTTC.

J is TRBJ2-2 and V is TRBV5-8; 8 bases are a match to TRBD2. V trimming: 7 bases; J trimming: 6 bases; junction bases outside the gene matches: 11. This CDR3 region has 15 residues. Germline V lookup: CDR1 SGHTS, CDR2 YDEGEE. The CDR3 DNA follows: TGTGCCAGCGGGGAGCGGGAGCTACTGGCCGGGGAGCTGTTTTTT. This gives the protein CASGERELLAGELFF. The full variable domain, completed using reference TRBV5-8 and TRBJ2-2, is EAGVTQSPTHLIKTRGQQATLRCSPISGHTSVYWYQQALGLGLQFLLWYDEGEERNRGNFPPRFSGRQFPNYSSELNVNALELEDSALYLCASGERELLAGELFFGEGSRLTVL.

This clone was seen once. The gene calls are TRBV30 and TRBJ1-1; D is perhaps TRBD1 (5 bases). Germline lookup yields CDR1 GTSNPN and CDR2 SVGIG (reference sequence). The CDR3 is made up of 13 amino acids. The ends were cut back, 2 bases at V and 1 base at J, with 8 bases in the middle. CDR3 coding DNA: TGTGCCTGGAGTCGGCAGGGGAACACTGAAGCTTTCTTT. This sequence encodes CAWSRQGNTEAFF.

A few counts support this clone. A read error may produce the germline difference seen at one junction end. The chain joins TRBV7-2 to TRBJ2-3; no clear D gene. Germline CDR1 SGHTA, CDR2 FQGNSA. The CDR3 runs 11 residues. CDR3 in amino acids: CASTPFAAVHF. The CDR3 DNA reads TGTGCCAGCACGCCGTTTGCTGCGGTTCATTTT.

This clone was picked up a small number of times. The chain employs TRBV7-9 and TRBJ1-4; 9 bases fit TRBD1. The CDR3 runs 14 residues. The ends lost 5 bases at V and 7 bases at J; junction bases unmatched: 5. Germline V gene sequence: CDR1 SEHNR, CDR2 FQNEAQ (reference sequence). For the CDR3, the DNA is TGTGCCAGCAGCCAAAGGGACAGGGCTGAAAAACTGTTTTTT. Its translation: CASSQRDRAEKLFF.

The rearrangement uses TRBV27 and TRBJ2-7; 11 nucleotides agree with TRBD2. The CDR3 is 15 residues long. From germline, CDR1 is MNHEY and CDR2 SMNVEV (reference sequence). V dropped 3 bases and J dropped 4; count of bases not matched to a gene: 5. The CDR3 is CASSFLAGGDYEQYF. The CDR3 DNA follows: TGTGCCAGCAGTTTCTTAGCGGGAGGGGATTACGAGCAGTACTTC.

The chain employs TRBV11-2 and TRBJ2-1, with 10 bases matching TRBD2. V dropped 6 bases and J dropped 4; count of bases not matched to a gene: 9. The CDR3 extends over 16 amino acids. Germline V gene lookup returns CDR1 SGHAT and CDR2 FQNNGV. The CDR3 spells CASRRPGLAIYNEQFF. The CDR3 DNA follows: TGTGCCAGCAGGCGACCGGGACTAGCGATTTACAATGAGCAGTTCTTC.

The V and J genes are TRBV5-1 and TRBJ1-4, with 7 bases aligning to TRBD1. Germline V gene lookup returns CDR1 SGHRS and CDR2 YFSETQ. V shed 4 bases, J shed 3 bases, and the junction held 9 bases outside the gene matches. This CDR3 region has 16 residues. The DNA for the CDR3 is TGCGCCAGCAGCAGACAGGGAACTGGCCCTAATGAAAAACTGTTTTTT. Residues: CASSRQGTGPNEKLFF.

The chain carries TRBV12-5 and TRBJ1-2; 8 nucleotides line up with TRBD1. Germline-derived CDR1 and CDR2 are LGHNT and FRNRAP. The ends lost 1 base at V and 5 bases at J; junction bases unmatched: 9. The CDR3 contains 16 residues. CDR3 nucleotide sequence: TGTGCTAGTGGTTTGGGAAGGACAGGGAGAGGTTATGGCTACACCTTC. Translation gives CASGLGRTGRGYGYTF.

The chain carries TRBV6-5 and TRBJ2-1; 9 bases agree with TRBD2. Germline CDR1 and CDR2: MNHEY and SVGAGI. J lost 6 bases, V lost 2 bases, and 8 bases had no gene match. The CDR3 runs to 16 residues. In DNA, the CDR3 is TGTGCCAGCAGTTACAGTGGCGGGGGGGCGAGCAATGAGCAGTTCTTC. It yields the protein CASSYSGGGASNEQFF.